This T cell receptor beta chain was sequenced during a study of T cell clonotyping in hematopoietic cell transplantation. Broader study findings: Pathologically expanded recipient clonotypes increased progressively from day 30 to day 180 as diversity fell.

Time point reported: recipient sample about 28 days before transplant, after cytoreduction. This clone has just a few counts. Its specificity is unknown. Some clones are missing from TCRdb's copy, which holds only in-frame ones; the method was immunoSEQ multiplex PCR. The sample comprises about 6,800 clones, around 88% of which are singletons, and around 3.6% rests with the top ten. V shed 5 bases and J shed 2 bases, with 12 bases lying between them. Germline V lookup: CDR1 MNHNS, CDR2 SASEGT. CDR3 length: 14 residues. The sequence derives from a man aged 30 to 45 with acute myeloid leukemia. Some clones in this sample may be carry-over from other donors' samples. This rearrangement joins TRBV6-1 to TRBJ1-2; D may be TRBD1 (5 bases). Sequenced material: peripheral blood mononuclear cells, taken before stem cell transplant. In DNA, the CDR3 is TGTGCCAGCAGTCCAGGGCTTACCAACTATGGCTACACCTTC. Residues: CASSPGLTNYGYTF.